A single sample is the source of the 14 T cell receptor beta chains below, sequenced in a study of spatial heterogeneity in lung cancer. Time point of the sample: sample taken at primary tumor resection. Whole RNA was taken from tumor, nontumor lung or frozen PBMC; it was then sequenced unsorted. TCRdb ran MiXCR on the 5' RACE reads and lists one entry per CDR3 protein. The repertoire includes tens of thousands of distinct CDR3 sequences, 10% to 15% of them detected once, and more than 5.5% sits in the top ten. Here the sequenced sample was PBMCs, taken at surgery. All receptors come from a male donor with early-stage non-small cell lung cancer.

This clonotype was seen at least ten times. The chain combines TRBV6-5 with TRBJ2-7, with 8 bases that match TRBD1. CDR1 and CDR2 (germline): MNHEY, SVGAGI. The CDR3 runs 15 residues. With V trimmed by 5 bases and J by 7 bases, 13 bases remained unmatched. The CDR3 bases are TGTGCCAGCAGTCCTGACCGGGACAGGATATGGGAGCAGTACTTC. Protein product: CASSPDRDRIWEQYF.

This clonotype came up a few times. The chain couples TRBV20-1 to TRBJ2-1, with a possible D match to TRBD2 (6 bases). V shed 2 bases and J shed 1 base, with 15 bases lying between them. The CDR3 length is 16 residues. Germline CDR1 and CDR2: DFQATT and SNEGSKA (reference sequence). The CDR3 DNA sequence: TGCAGTGCTAGACCGGGACTGGCAATTTCCTACAATGAGCAGTTCTTC. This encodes CSARPGLAISYNEQFF.

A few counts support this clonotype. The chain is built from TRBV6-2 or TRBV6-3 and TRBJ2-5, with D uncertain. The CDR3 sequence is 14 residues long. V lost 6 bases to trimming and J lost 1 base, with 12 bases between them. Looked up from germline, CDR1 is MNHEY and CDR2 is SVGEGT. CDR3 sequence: CASSPRIAQETQYF. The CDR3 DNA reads TGTGCCAGCAGCCCGCGCATAGCCCAAGAGACCCAGTACTTC.

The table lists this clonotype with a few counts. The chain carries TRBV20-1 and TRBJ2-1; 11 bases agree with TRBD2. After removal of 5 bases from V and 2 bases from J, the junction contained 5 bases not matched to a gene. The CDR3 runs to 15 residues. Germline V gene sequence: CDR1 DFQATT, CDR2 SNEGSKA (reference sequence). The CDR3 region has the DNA TGCAGTGCTTCGGGGACTAGCGGAACCTACAATGAGCAGTTCTTC. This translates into CSASGTSGTYNEQFF.

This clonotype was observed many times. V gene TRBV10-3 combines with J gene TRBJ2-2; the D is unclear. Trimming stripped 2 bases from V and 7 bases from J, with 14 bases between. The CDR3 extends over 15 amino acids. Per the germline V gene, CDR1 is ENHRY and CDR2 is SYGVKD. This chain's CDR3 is CAISELENVVGELFF. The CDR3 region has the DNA TGTGCCATCAGTGAGCTGGAGAATGTAGTCGGGGAGCTGTTTTTT.

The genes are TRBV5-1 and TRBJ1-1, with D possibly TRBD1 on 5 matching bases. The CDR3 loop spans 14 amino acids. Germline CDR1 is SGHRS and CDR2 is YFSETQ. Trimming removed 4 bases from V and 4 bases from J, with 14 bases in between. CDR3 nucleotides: TGCGCCAGCAGCCCGATATCCGGGGGCACTGAAGCTTTCTTT. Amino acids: CASSPISGGTEAFF.

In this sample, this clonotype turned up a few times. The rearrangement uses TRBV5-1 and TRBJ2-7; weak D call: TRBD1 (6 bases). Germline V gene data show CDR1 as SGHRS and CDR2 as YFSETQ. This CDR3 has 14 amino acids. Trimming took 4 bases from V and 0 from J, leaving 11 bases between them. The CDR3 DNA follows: TGCGCCAGCAGCCACGGGACAATCTCCTACGAGCAGTACTTC. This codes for CASSHGTISYEQYF.

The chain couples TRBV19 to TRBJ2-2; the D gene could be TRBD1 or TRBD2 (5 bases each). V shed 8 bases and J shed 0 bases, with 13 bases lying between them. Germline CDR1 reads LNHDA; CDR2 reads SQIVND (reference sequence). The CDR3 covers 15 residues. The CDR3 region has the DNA TGTGCCAGTGGGGGATCCCCCTCGAACACCGGGGAGCTGTTTTTT. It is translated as CASGGSPSNTGELFF.

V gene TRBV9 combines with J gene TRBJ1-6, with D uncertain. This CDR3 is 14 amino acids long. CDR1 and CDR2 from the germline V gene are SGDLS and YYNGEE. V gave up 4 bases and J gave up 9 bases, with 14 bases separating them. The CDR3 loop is CASSPRFGLSPLHF. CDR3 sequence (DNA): TGTGCCAGCAGCCCTAGGTTCGGGCTTTCACCCCTCCACTTT.

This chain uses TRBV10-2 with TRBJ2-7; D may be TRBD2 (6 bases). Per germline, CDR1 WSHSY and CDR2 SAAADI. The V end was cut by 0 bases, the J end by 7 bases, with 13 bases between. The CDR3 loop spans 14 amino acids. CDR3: CASSESVGAGEQYF. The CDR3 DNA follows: TGCGCCAGCAGTGAGTCGGTAGGGGCGGGGGAGCAGTACTTC.

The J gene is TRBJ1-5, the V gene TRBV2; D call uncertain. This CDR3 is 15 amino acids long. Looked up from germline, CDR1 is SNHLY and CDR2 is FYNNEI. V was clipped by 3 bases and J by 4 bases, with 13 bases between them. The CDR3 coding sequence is TGTGCCAGCAGTGACTGGGGTCGCATGAATCAGCCCCAGCATTTT. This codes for CASSDWGRMNQPQHF.

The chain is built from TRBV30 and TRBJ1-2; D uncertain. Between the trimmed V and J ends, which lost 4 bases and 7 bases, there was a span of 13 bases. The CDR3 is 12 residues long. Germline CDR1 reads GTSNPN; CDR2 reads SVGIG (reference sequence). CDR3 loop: CAWTLQWGGYTF. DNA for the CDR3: TGTGCCTGGACCCTCCAATGGGGTGGCTACACCTTC.

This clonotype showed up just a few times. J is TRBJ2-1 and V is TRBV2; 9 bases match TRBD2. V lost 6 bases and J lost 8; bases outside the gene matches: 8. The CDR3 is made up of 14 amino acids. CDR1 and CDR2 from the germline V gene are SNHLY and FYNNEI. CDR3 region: CASSRTSEEDEQFF. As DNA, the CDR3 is TGTGCCAGCAGCCGGACTAGCGAAGAGGATGAGCAGTTCTTC.

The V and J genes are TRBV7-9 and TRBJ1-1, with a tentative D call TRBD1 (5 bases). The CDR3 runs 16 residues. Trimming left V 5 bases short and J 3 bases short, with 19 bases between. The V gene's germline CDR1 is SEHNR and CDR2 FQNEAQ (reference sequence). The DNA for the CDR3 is TGTGCCAGCAGCCCGATTGGCGGGGGAGGGCACACTGAAGCTTTCTTT. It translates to CASSPIGGGGHTEAFF.